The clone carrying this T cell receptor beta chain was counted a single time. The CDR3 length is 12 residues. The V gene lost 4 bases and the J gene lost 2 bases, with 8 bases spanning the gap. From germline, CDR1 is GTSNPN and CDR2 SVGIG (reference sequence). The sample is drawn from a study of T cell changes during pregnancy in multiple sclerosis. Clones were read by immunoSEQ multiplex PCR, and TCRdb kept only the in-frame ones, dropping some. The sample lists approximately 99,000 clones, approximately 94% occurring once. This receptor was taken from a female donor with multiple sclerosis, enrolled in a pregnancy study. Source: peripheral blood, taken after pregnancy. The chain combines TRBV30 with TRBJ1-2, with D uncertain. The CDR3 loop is CAWNAANYGYTF. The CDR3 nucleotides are TGTGCCTGGAACGCAGCGAACTATGGCTACACCTTC. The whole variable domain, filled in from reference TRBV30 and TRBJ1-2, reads SQTIHQWPATLVQPVGSPLSLECTVEGTSNPNLYWYRQAAGRGLQLLFYSVGIGQISSEVPQNLSASRPQDRQFILSSKKLLLSDSGFYLCAWNAANYGYTFGSGTRLTVV.